These T cell receptor beta chains were read from a single sample in a study of blood T cell repertoires in COVID-19. Sequenced by immunoSEQ multiplex PCR; TCRdb stores in-frame clones only, minus some. Altogether 27,000 or so clones are present, 85% to 90% being singletons, with the ten largest covering about 4.9%. Source material: peripheral blood. These TCRs come from a man aged 65-85 years with active COVID-19. Each CDR3 is given with its conserved first and last residue. D genes are given only for firm matches. Size is stated for part of the rows, as once, few or many counts, or as a class when the clone is expanded.

v_gene	d_gene	abundance	j_gene	CDR3nt	CDR3aa
TRBV6-2/TRBV6-3	NA	NA	TRBJ1-1	TGTGCCAGCAGACCTACCGGGGGGGGCGGCACTGAAGCTTTCTTT	CASRPTGGGGTEAFF
TRBV9	TRBD1	NA	TRBJ2-7	TGTGCCAGCAGCGTTAAACAGGGGGCAACCTACGAGCAGTACTTC	CASSVKQGATYEQYF
TRBV7-2	TRBD1	NA	TRBJ2-1	TGTGCCAGCAGCCCAACAGGGGCTCGGAATGAGCAGTTCTTC	CASSPTGARNEQFF
TRBV7-9	TRBD1	NA	TRBJ2-2	TGTGCCAGCAGCCCCCAGGGGGTGGGCCCGAACACCGGGGAGCTGTTTTTT	CASSPQGVGPNTGELFF
TRBV18	NA	NA	TRBJ2-3	TGTGCCAGCTCACCGCGGGACTCGCAGCAGTATTTT	CASSPRDSQQYF
TRBV10-3	NA	NA	TRBJ2-5	TGTGCCAGCGGACAGACCCAAGAGACCCAGTACTTC	CASGQTQETQYF
TRBV7-3	TRBD2	few	TRBJ2-2	TGTGCCAGCAGCTCGCTAGCGGGAGGCACCGGGGAGCTGTTTTTT	CASSSLAGGTGELFF
TRBV27	NA	NA	TRBJ1-1	TGTGCCAGCAGTTTGTCCACAGGGTTTACTGAAGCTTTCTTT	CASSLSTGFTEAFF
TRBV2	TRBD1	NA	TRBJ2-2	TGTGCCAGCAGCAAAGGACAGGGCTACACCGGGGAGCTGTTTTTT	CASSKGQGYTGELFF
TRBV29-1	TRBD1	NA	TRBJ2-3	TGCAGCATCCAGACAGGGAGCACAGATACGCAGTATTTT	CSIQTGSTDTQYF
TRBV28	NA	NA	TRBJ2-3	TGTGCCAGCATCGGGACTCAGACCCTTACGCAGTATTTT	CASIGTQTLTQYF
TRBV3-1/TRBV3-2	TRBD2	NA	TRBJ2-4	TGTGCCAGCAGCCAGGGGGGGGGTATCAAAAACATTCAGTACTTC	CASSQGGGIKNIQYF
TRBV9	TRBD2	NA	TRBJ2-1	TGTGCCAGCAGCGTAGTTACTAGCGGGGGGATTGAGCAGTTCTTC	CASSVVTSGGIEQFF
TRBV5-5	NA	once	TRBJ2-7	TGTGCCAGCAGCTGGGCAGGGTCCCCTGGATACGAGCAGTACTTC	CASSWAGSPGYEQYF
TRBV5-1	NA	few	TRBJ2-2	TGCGCCAGCAGCCCCTACGCAGGGGCCGTAAGGACCGGGGAGCTGTTTTTT	CASSPYAGAVRTGELFF
TRBV5-6	NA	NA	TRBJ1-5	TGTGCCAGCAGCTCCACAGGTCCCAATCAGCCCCAGCATTTT	CASSSTGPNQPQHF
TRBV19	NA	NA	TRBJ1-5	TGTGCCAGTAGTCCCGGCGGGCGGGGGGCACAGAATCAGCCCCAGCATTTT	CASSPGGRGAQNQPQHF
TRBV7-2	NA	NA	TRBJ2-7	TGTGCCAGCAGCTTAGCTGGGAGGGAGCAGTACTTC	CASSLAGREQYF
TRBV19	NA	NA	TRBJ1-5	TGTGCCAGTAGATCCCCTTCGCAGGGTAAGAAACCCCAGCATTTT	CASRSPSQGKKPQHF
TRBV7-3	NA	NA	TRBJ1-1	TGTGCCAGCAGCTTACAGGGGCCGGGGACTGAAGCTTTCTTT	CASSLQGPGTEAFF
TRBV7-9	NA	NA	TRBJ1-4	TGTGCCAGCAGTAGCGCCGGGGTGACTAATGAAAAACTGTTTTTT	CASSSAGVTNEKLFF
TRBV9	NA	NA	TRBJ2-3	TGTGCCAGCAGCGTAAGTACTAGCACAGATACGCAGTATTTT	CASSVSTSTDTQYF
TRBV30	NA	once	TRBJ1-2	TGTGCCTGGACCCTGGACCGGGGGAACTATGGCTACACCTTC	CAWTLDRGNYGYTF
TRBV2	TRBD1	once	TRBJ2-7	TGTGCCAGCAGTTCGACAGGGCGAGACGAGCAGTACTTC	CASSSTGRDEQYF
TRBV7-2	TRBD2	NA	TRBJ2-3	TGTGCCAGCAGCCCGGGACTAGCATCAGATACGCAGTATTTT	CASSPGLASDTQYF
TRBV19	TRBD2	NA	TRBJ2-3	TGTGCCAGTAACATGAAGACTAGCGGACTAGCTAGCACAGATACGCAGTATTTT	CASNMKTSGLASTDTQYF
TRBV9	NA	once	TRBJ1-2	TGTGCCAGCAGCGTAGAAGGCAGGGGAATCTATGGCTACACCTTC	CASSVEGRGIYGYTF
TRBV2	TRBD2	NA	TRBJ2-5	TGTGCCAGCAGTGACTCACTAGCGGGGGGAACACCAAAAGAGACCCAGTACTTC	CASSDSLAGGTPKETQYF
TRBV10-2	TRBD1	NA	TRBJ2-1	TGCGCCAGCAGACAGGGGAATGAGCAGTTCTTC	CASRQGNEQFF
TRBV5-6	NA	NA	TRBJ2-2	TGTGCCAGCAGCTTGGCCCGACTTTGGACAGCGACGAACACCGGGGAGCTGTTTTTT	CASSLARLWTATNTGELFF
TRBV7-9	TRBD1	NA	TRBJ2-3	TGTGCCAGCAGAAAGGGGGCCCAACCCACAGATACGCAGTATTTT	CASRKGAQPTDTQYF
TRBV15	NA	once	TRBJ2-7	TGTGCCACCAGCAGAGATTGGGAGCGACGGGCCTACGAGCAGTACTTC	CATSRDWERRAYEQYF
TRBV12-5	NA	NA	TRBJ1-2	TGTGCTAGTGGTTTGGGACTTGGTCCGACTTATGGCTACACCTTC	CASGLGLGPTYGYTF
TRBV5-4	TRBD1	NA	TRBJ2-1	TGTGCCAGCAGCACGAGCCGGGACAGGGTCGTCAATGAGCAGTTCTTC	CASSTSRDRVVNEQFF
TRBV5-5	NA	NA	TRBJ2-3	TGTGCCAGCAGCTCGGAGTGGGGGGCAGATACGCAGTATTTT	CASSSEWGADTQYF
TRBV27	TRBD1	NA	TRBJ1-2	TGTGCCAGCAGGCGTACAGGGGAGTATCGGGACTATGGCTACACCTTC	CASRRTGEYRDYGYTF
TRBV6-5	NA	NA	TRBJ2-5	TGTGCCAGCAGTAGCGGGACATCCAAAGAGACCCAGTACTTC	CASSSGTSKETQYF
TRBV9	TRBD2	NA	TRBJ2-3	TGTGCCAGCAGCGTCACGGGAGCGGGGCCTAGCACAGATACGCAGTATTTT	CASSVTGAGPSTDTQYF
TRBV7-8	NA	NA	TRBJ2-3	TGTGCCAGCAGCTTATATTCAGGGAGCACAGATACGCAGTATTTT	CASSLYSGSTDTQYF
TRBV6-1	TRBD1	NA	TRBJ2-4	TGTGCCAGCAGTGAAGCATGGGACAGGGGGGCCAAAAACATTCAGTACTTC	CASSEAWDRGAKNIQYF
TRBV3-1/TRBV3-2	NA	NA	TRBJ1-4	TGTGCCAGCAGCCAAGATCTAATGGCGGATGAAAAACTGTTTTTT	CASSQDLMADEKLFF
TRBV10-3	NA	NA	TRBJ2-5	TGTGCCATCAGGGCCGGTGGGGCAGGGGTTGGAGAGACCCAGTACTTC	CAIRAGGAGVGETQYF
TRBV7-6	TRBD1	NA	TRBJ2-3	TGTGCCAGCAGCTTAGGGGGACAGCTAAGCACAGATACGCAGTATTTT	CASSLGGQLSTDTQYF
TRBV2	NA	NA	TRBJ1-2	TGTGCCAGCAGTGCGAGGAGTTATAACTATGGCTACACCTTC	CASSARSYNYGYTF
TRBV9	NA	NA	TRBJ2-7	TGTGCCAGCAGCGTAGGGGTCACAGGCTCCTACGAGCAGTACTTC	CASSVGVTGSYEQYF
TRBV28	NA	once	TRBJ2-2	TGTGCCAGCGGGACTCCGAACACCGGGGAGCTGTTTTTT	CASGTPNTGELFF
TRBV7-9	NA	NA	TRBJ1-5	TGTGCCAGCAGCTTAGGAATAGGGGGTAATCAGCCCCAGCATTTT	CASSLGIGGNQPQHF
TRBV2	NA	NA	TRBJ1-1	TGTGCCAGCAGTGAACAGTCGAACACTGAAGCTTTCTTT	CASSEQSNTEAFF
TRBV28	NA	NA	TRBJ1-2	TGTGCCAGCAGTGCGACAGGCATCCTTAACTATGGCTACACCTTC	CASSATGILNYGYTF
TRBV11-2	NA	NA	TRBJ2-7	TGTGCCAGCAGCACCCAAAGGGGAAACTACGAGCAGTACTTC	CASSTQRGNYEQYF
TRBV30	TRBD1	NA	TRBJ1-1	TGTGCCTGGAGTCCACTGGACAGGTGGAACACTGAAGCTTTCTTT	CAWSPLDRWNTEAFF
TRBV5-1	TRBD1	NA	TRBJ1-4	TGCGCCAGCAGCTACTCCCGGGACAGCGTAGAAAAACTGTTTTTT	CASSYSRDSVEKLFF